One sample yielded the 27 T cell receptor beta chains listed below, sequenced in a study of T cell clonality in common variable immunodeficiency. Generated by immunoSEQ multiplex PCR, the TCRdb table keeps only in-frame clones and is missing some. The repertoire yields 25,000 to 35,000 clones, none seen only once; the top ten contain approximately 4%. Sequenced: peripheral blood mononuclear cells. The receptors shown here come from a person aged 18-69 years in good health.

This clone was seen at least ten times. The read ends 3 residues before the CDR3 terminus; that terminus is restored from the germline J gene. The J gene is TRBJ2-3, the V gene TRBV7-3, with D maybe TRBD2 (6 bases). Trimming shortened V by 6 bases and J by 1 base, and 11 bases separated the two germline ends. Germline V gives CDR1 SGHTA, CDR2 FQGTGA. CDR3 length: 14 amino acids. The CDR3: CASRTSCRTDTQYF. The DNA read from the CDR3 is TGTGCCAGCAGAACTAGCTGTCGCACAGATACG.

This clone was detected ten times or more. The CDR3 is cut off 3 residues early in the read; its end comes from the germline J gene. The genes are TRBV10-1 and TRBJ2-3; 7 bases map to TRBD1. The V gene's germline CDR1 is WNHNN and CDR2 SYGVQD (reference sequence). This CDR3 has 15 residues. V lost 0 bases to trimming and J lost 1 base; unmatched junction nucleotides: 1. The DNA read from the CDR3 is TGCGCCAGCAGTGAGTCCGGGACAGGCACAGATACG. Translating gives CASSESGTGTDT. Given in full, the CDR3 is CASSESGTGTDTQYF.

The table lists this clone with many counts. Read data end 3 residues before the CDR3 end; the end is taken from the germline J gene. The V call is TRBV4-2, the J call TRBJ1-1; tentative D call: TRBD1 (6 bases). Germline lookup yields CDR1 LGHNA and CDR2 YNFKEQ. CDR3 length: 11 residues. CDR3 sequence: CASSQGRGAFF. Partial CDR3 DNA: TGTGCCAGCAGCCAAGGCAGGGGT.

This clone was counted at least ten times. The missing CDR3 end, 3 residues past where the read stops, is filled in from the germline J gene. V is TRBV13 and J is TRBJ1-1; possible D gene TRBD1, 5 bases. This CDR3 is built from 15 residues. The V end lost 2 bases, the J end lost 2 bases, and 12 bases lay between the germline ends. Germline assignment: CDR1 PRHDT and CDR2 FYEKMQ (reference sequence). CDR3 DNA, as far as it was read: TGTGCCAGCAGCTTAAGTCGGAGGGGAAACACTGAA. As protein: CASSLSRRGNTE. The complete CDR3 reads CASSLSRRGNTEAFF.

In this sample, this clone turned up many times. The read terminates 3 residues ahead of where the CDR3 ends, so the germline J gene completes it. The V call is TRBV12-3 or TRBV12-4, the J call TRBJ2-7, with 12 positions matching TRBD1. After removal of 4 bases from V and 5 bases from J, the junction contained 6 bases not matched to a gene. There are 15 residues in the CDR3. CDR3 sequence reads: CASSSPGTGGHEQYF. CDR3 DNA, as far as it was read: TGTGCCAGCAGTTCTCCCGGGACAGGGGGCCACGAG.

Many counts were recorded for this clone. The sequence runs out 3 residues before the end of the CDR3; the remainder is reconstructed from the germline J gene. The chain links TRBV19 to TRBJ1-4; no firm D call. This CDR3 has 18 amino acids. V was cut by 0 bases and J by 0 bases, with 14 bases left in between. Germline-derived CDR1 and CDR2 are LNHDA and SQIVND (reference sequence). The DNA read from the CDR3 is TGTGCCAGTAGTATAGACGGCTTCGAGGCGGCAACTAATGAAAAA. This translates into CASSIDGFEAATNEK. The full CDR3 protein reads CASSIDGFEAATNEKLFF.

This clone appeared many times. The CDR3 extends 3 residues past the end of the read, so its final part is completed from the germline J gene. The rearrangement links TRBV7-2 to TRBJ1-2; D unresolved. Germline V gives CDR1 SGHTA, CDR2 FQGNSA. This CDR3 spans 11 amino acids. Trimming took 5 bases from V and 4 from J, leaving 5 bases between them. The CDR3 loop reads CASSQLYGYTF. CDR3 bases read: TGTGCCAGCAGCCAACTCTATGGC. Supplemented by reference TRBV7-2 and TRBJ1-2, the full variable domain reads GAGVSQSPSNKVTEKGKDVELRCDPISGHTALYWYRQSLGQGLEFLIYFQGNSAPDKSGLPSDRFSAERTGGSVSTLTIQRTQQEDSAVYLCASSQLYGYTFGSGTRLTVV.

This clone was seen at least ten times. The sequenced fragment ends 3 residues before the CDR3 boundary, so the rest is inferred from the germline J gene. This sequence joins TRBV18 and TRBJ2-1, with D perhaps TRBD2 (5 bases). The CDR3 runs to 15 residues. V lost 6 bases and J lost 7, with 19 bases in between. Per the germline V gene, CDR1 is KGHSH and CDR2 is LQKENI. The DNA read from the CDR3 is TGTGCCAGCTCGGGTACGGACTTGGCGGAAAATGAG. Amino acid sequence: CASSGTDLAENE. The full CDR3 reads CASSGTDLAENEQFF.

This clone was recorded at least ten times. The read gets to within 3 residues of the CDR3 end, and the germline J gene fills in the rest. The rearrangement uses TRBV7-2 and TRBJ2-7; 8 bases map to TRBD2. The CDR3 totals 14 residues. The V gene end was trimmed by 4 bases and the J gene end by 6 bases; junction bases not matched to a gene: 8. Germline CDR1 SGHTA, CDR2 FQGNSA. CDR3 protein: CASSSSWAGGEQYF. The CDR3 bases that were read are TGTGCCAGCAGCTCCTCGTGGGCGGGAGGCGAG.

In this sample, this clone turned up many times. CDR3 sequence reads: CASSSGTGQGEETQYF. The covered CDR3 bases are TGTGCCAGCAGTTCCGGCACGGGACAGGGTGAAGAGACC. The chain is built from TRBV28 and TRBJ2-5; 9 positions agree with TRBD1. The read ends 3 residues early relative to the CDR3; the germline J gene fills the gap. The germline V gene encodes CDR1 MDHEN and CDR2 SYDVKM. The CDR3 sequence is 16 residues long. V was clipped by 4 bases and J by 3 bases; unmatched bases: 9.

This clone came up many times. The CDR3 end lies 3 residues beyond the end of the read and is filled in from the germline J gene. The chain combines TRBV13 with TRBJ1-2; 9 nucleotides match TRBD1. V was pared by 5 bases and J by 3 bases, with 7 bases of the junction left unmatched. The CDR3 is 15 amino acids. CDR1 PRHDT and CDR2 FYEKMQ come from the germline V gene (reference sequence). The covered CDR3 bases are TGTGCCAGCAGCACGCCCACAGGGGGCGACTATGGC. The encoded protein is CASSTPTGGDYG. The entire CDR3 protein reads CASSTPTGGDYGYTF.

This clone has only a few counts. The CDR3 goes on 3 residues after the read ends, and that part is filled in from the germline J gene. V usage is TRBV18 and J usage is TRBJ1-1, with D uncertain. With 1 base removed from V and 2 bases from J, the gap between germline ends came to 5 bases. There are 13 residues in the CDR3. From germline, CDR1 is KGHSH and CDR2 LQKENI. The covered CDR3 bases are TGTGCCAGCTCACCACAGCCAAACACTGAA. This sequence encodes CASSPQPNTE. The whole CDR3 reads CASSPQPNTEAFF.

The sample holds many counts of this clone. The read halts 3 residues ahead of the CDR3 end, with the missing end drawn from the germline J gene. The genes are TRBV19 and TRBJ1-5, with D possibly being TRBD1 (6 bases). The CDR3 loop spans 15 amino acids. In germline, CDR1 is LNHDA, CDR2 SQIVND (reference sequence). V was trimmed by 2 bases and J by 5 bases, leaving 13 bases between them. The CDR3 sequence is CASSISAGAHQPQHF. The covered CDR3 bases are TGTGCCAGTAGTATATCGGCGGGGGCACATCAGCCC.

This clone was seen ten or more times. The read stops 3 residues short of the end of the CDR3; the missing end is completed from the germline J gene. This rearrangement joins TRBV7-3 to TRBJ1-6, with 11 bases matching TRBD1. The junction had 2 bases not matched to a gene; V was cut back by 4 bases and J by 6 bases. The germline V gene has CDR1 SGHTA and CDR2 FQGTGA. The CDR3 is made up of 15 amino acids. CDR3 amino acids: CASSWTGGGNSPLHF. Partial CDR3 DNA: TGTGCCAGCAGCTGGACAGGGGGCGGTAATTCACCC.

Only a few counts were recorded for this clone. The read is 3 residues too short to cover the CDR3 end, so that end is filled in from the germline J gene. This chain joins TRBV18 and TRBJ2-3; 7 bases agree with TRBD2. The germline CDR1 and CDR2 sequences are KGHSH and LQKENI. This CDR3 spans 14 amino acids. Germline trimming cut 6 bases from V and 2 bases from J; bases unmatched to any gene: 5. This chain's CDR3 is CASSSSGTTDTQYF. CDR3 DNA (partial): TGTGCCAGCTCTTCTAGCGGCACCACAGATACG.

This clone was detected many times. Read coverage stops 3 residues before the CDR3 terminus; the germline J gene supplies the remainder. The chain uses TRBV20-1 and TRBJ2-3; 11 nucleotides agree with TRBD1. The CDR3 runs 15 residues. V shed 2 bases and J 4 bases; nucleotides not matched to a gene: 5. In germline, CDR1 is DFQATT, CDR2 SNEGSKA (reference sequence). CDR3 sequence: CSARSRGQGADTQYF. The CDR3 DNA, read in part, is TGCAGTGCTAGATCACGGGGACAGGGGGCAGATACG.

The table lists this clone with many counts. The read is 3 residues too short to cover the CDR3 end, so that end is filled in from the germline J gene. The chain is built from TRBV7-9 and TRBJ1-2, with 7 bases fitting TRBD1. The CDR3 spans 13 residues. Germline V gene lookup returns CDR1 SEHNR and CDR2 FQNEAQ (reference sequence). CDR3 DNA, as far as it was read: TGTGCCAGCAGCTATGGGACAGCGCAGGGC. Translation: CASSYGTAQG. The complete CDR3 protein is CASSYGTAQGYTF.

This clone was observed at least ten times. The CDR3 extends 3 residues past the end of the read, so its final part is completed from the germline J gene. The chain is built from TRBV5-1 and TRBJ1-5; TRBD1 matches 7 bases. There are 15 residues in the CDR3. V gave up 0 bases and J gave up 9 bases; unmatched junction bases: 9. The germline CDR1 and CDR2 sequences are SGHRS and YFSETQ. The sequenced part of the CDR3 DNA is TGCGCCAGCAGCTTGGTTGACAGGGCTAATGGGCCC. Amino acids: CASSLVDRANGP. The entire CDR3 protein reads CASSLVDRANGPQHF.

There are many counts of this clone. Read data end 3 residues before the CDR3 end; the end is taken from the germline J gene. This chain joins TRBV7-3 and TRBJ2-1, with D possibly matching TRBD1 (6 bases). The ends were cut back, 5 bases at V and 6 bases at J, with 14 bases in the middle. The CDR3 runs to 14 residues. The germline V gene encodes CDR1 SGHTA and CDR2 FQGTGA. The CDR3 loop is CASSPTGEVNEQFF. The CDR3 bases that were read are TGTGCCAGCAGCCCGACAGGTGAGGTCAATGAG.

This clone was detected ten times or more. The read gets to within 3 residues of the CDR3 end, and the germline J gene fills in the rest. The chain links TRBV5-1 to TRBJ1-2; D is perhaps TRBD1 (6 bases). The CDR3 has 14 amino acids. CDR1 and CDR2 (germline): SGHRS, YFSETQ. V was trimmed by 4 bases and J by 2 bases, leaving 12 bases between them. CDR3 in amino acids: CASSQDRENYGYTF. The sequenced CDR3 bases are TGCGCCAGCAGCCAGGACAGAGAGAACTATGGC.

This clone appeared many times. The CDR3 loop is CSARELAGMETQYF. CDR3 bases read: TGCAGTGCTAGGGAACTAGCGGGTATGGAGACC. The chain links TRBV20-1 to TRBJ2-5, with 9 bases that match TRBD2. The read gets to within 3 residues of the CDR3 end, and the germline J gene fills in the rest. Germline V gene sequence: CDR1 DFQATT, CDR2 SNEGSKA (reference sequence). With 3 bases clipped from V and 5 bases from J, the junction kept 7 bases outside the gene matches. This CDR3 has 14 residues.

This clone was detected many times. The read comes to an end 3 residues before the CDR3 does, leaving the germline J gene to fill in the end. V gene TRBV7-3 combines with J gene TRBJ1-2, with no clear D. The V and J ends lost 5 bases and 5 bases respectively, with 15 bases between them. Germline CDR1 reads SGHTA; CDR2 reads FQGTGA. CDR3 length equals 14 residues. CDR3: CASSPIGGGYGYTF. CDR3 DNA, as far as it was read: TGTGCCAGCAGCCCCATCGGAGGCGGGTATGGC. Variable domain in full (rest from reference TRBV7-3 and TRBJ1-2): GAGVSQTPSNKVTEKGKYVELRCDPISGHTALYWYRQSLGQGPEFLIYFQGTGAADDSGLPNDRFFAVRPEGSVSTLKIQRTERGDSAVYLCASSPIGGGYGYTFGSGTRLTVV.

This clone is labeled as medium-sized. The read gets to within 3 residues of the CDR3 end, and the germline J gene fills in the rest. The V gene is TRBV6-2 or TRBV6-3, the J gene TRBJ2-2; 9 nucleotides align to TRBD2. This CDR3 is built from 15 residues. Losses at the gene ends were 0 bases for V and 8 bases for J; bases not matched to a gene: 4. The germline CDR1 and CDR2 sequences are MNHEY and SVGEGT. The CDR3 here is CASSYSKREVGELFF. The covered CDR3 bases are TGTGCCAGCAGTTACTCGAAGCGGGAGGTGGGGGAG.

There are many counts of this clone. The read falls 3 residues short of the CDR3 end, and the missing part is taken from the germline J gene. The chain links TRBV20-1 to TRBJ1-5, with a tentative D call TRBD1 (6 bases). Germline CDR1 reads DFQATT; CDR2 reads SNEGSKA (reference sequence). V gave up 3 bases and J gave up 5 bases, with 11 bases separating them. The CDR3 extends over 13 amino acids. CDR3 DNA, as far as it was read: TGCAGTGCTAGCGTAGGGGGAGATCAGCCC. It yields the protein CSASVGGDQP. The whole CDR3 sequence reads CSASVGGDQPQHF.

This clone was counted ten times or more. The read gets to within 3 residues of the CDR3 end, and the germline J gene fills in the rest. The chain employs TRBV20-1 and TRBJ1-2; no clear D gene. The CDR3 is 13 amino acids. V was shortened by 5 bases and J by 5 bases, with 15 bases between the two germline ends. Germline values: CDR1 DFQATT, CDR2 SNEGSKA (reference sequence). CDR3 DNA, as far as it was read: TGCAGTGCTCTCGCGTCCCCCCCTTATGGC. It is translated as CSALASPPYG. The CDR3, in full, reads CSALASPPYGYTF.

This clone occurred many times. The read comes to an end 3 residues before the CDR3 does, leaving the germline J gene to fill in the end. The rearrangement links TRBV30 to TRBJ2-3, with 11 bases lining up with TRBD1. Germline-derived CDR1 and CDR2 are GTSNPN and SVGIG (reference sequence). V dropped 3 bases and J dropped 4; count of bases not matched to a gene: 3. The CDR3 runs to 14 residues. CDR3 DNA, as far as it was read: TGTGCCTGGAGCCCGGGACAGGGGGCAGATACG. It translates to CAWSPGQGADT. The CDR3 in full is CAWSPGQGADTQYF.

Ten or more counts support this clone. The observed sequence ends 3 residues before the CDR3 terminus, with the missing tail filled in from the germline J gene. V gene TRBV7-9 combines with J gene TRBJ1-6; 7 bases agree with TRBD1. The CDR3 totals 15 residues. Germline CDR1 reads SEHNR; CDR2 reads FQNEAQ (reference sequence). V shed 5 bases and J 8 bases; nucleotides not matched to a gene: 9. The CDR3 loop reads CASSPQQGNHSPLHF. The CDR3 DNA, read in part, is TGTGCCAGCAGCCCACAACAGGGGAACCATTCACCC.